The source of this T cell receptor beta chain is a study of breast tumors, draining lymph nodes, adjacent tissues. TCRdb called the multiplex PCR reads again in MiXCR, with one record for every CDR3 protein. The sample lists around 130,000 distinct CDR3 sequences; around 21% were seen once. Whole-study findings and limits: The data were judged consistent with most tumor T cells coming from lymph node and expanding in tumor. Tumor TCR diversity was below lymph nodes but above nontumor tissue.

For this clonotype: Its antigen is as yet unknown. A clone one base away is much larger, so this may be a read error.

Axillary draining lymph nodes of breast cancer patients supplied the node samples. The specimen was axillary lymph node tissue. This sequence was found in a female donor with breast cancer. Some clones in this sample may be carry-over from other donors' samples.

The CDR3 DNA sequence: TGCAGTACGGTTTCGGGGACAGGGATGGGCGGGGAGCTGTTTTTT. Translated: CSTVSGTGMGGELFF. The rearrangement links TRBV20-1 to TRBJ2-2; 9 bases are shared with TRBD1. There are 15 residues in the CDR3. V lost 8 bases to trimming and J lost 7 bases; unmatched junction nucleotides: 14. Germline CDR1 and CDR2: DFQATT and SNEGSKA (reference sequence).